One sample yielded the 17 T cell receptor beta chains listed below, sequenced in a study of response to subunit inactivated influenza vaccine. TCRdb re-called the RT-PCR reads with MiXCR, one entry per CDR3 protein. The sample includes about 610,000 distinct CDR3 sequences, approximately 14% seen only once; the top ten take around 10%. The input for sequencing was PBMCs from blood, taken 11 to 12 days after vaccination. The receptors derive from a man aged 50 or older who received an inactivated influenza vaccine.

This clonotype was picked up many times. CDR3 in amino acids: CASSPLRSDETQYF. DNA for the CDR3: TGTGCCAGCTCACCACTGCGGTCTGACGAGACCCAGTACTTC. The rearrangement uses TRBV18 and TRBJ2-5; D gene ambiguous. CDR1 is KGHSH, CDR2 LQKENI, per germline. V dropped 1 base and J dropped 5 bases, with 11 bases sitting between them. The CDR3 sequence is 14 residues long.

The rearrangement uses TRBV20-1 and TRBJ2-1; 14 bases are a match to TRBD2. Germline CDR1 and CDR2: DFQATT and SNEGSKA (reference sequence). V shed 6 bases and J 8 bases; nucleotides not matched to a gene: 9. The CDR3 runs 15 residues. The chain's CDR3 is CSANYGLAGGYEQFF. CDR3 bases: TGCAGTGCAAACTATGGACTAGCGGGAGGTTATGAGCAGTTCTTC.

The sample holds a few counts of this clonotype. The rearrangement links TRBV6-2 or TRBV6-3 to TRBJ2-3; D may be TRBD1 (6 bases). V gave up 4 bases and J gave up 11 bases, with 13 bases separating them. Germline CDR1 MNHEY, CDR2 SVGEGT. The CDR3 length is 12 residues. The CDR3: CASSFEAQGQYF. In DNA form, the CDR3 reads TGTGCCAGCAGTTTCGAGGCACAGGGGCAGTATTTT.

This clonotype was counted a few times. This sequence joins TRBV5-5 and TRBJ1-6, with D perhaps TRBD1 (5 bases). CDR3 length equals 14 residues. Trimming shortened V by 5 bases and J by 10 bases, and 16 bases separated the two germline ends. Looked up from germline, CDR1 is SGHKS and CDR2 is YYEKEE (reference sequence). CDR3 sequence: CASRHPPDKSPLHF. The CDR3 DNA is TGTGCCAGCAGGCACCCACCGGACAAATCACCCCTCCACTTT.

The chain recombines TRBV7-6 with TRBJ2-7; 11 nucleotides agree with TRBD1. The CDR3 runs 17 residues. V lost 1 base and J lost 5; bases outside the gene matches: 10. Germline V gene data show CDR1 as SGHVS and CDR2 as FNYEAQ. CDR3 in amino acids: CASSLESGQGGNNEQYF. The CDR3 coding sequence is TGTGCCAGCAGCTTAGAGTCGGGACAGGGGGGCAACAACGAGCAGTACTTC.

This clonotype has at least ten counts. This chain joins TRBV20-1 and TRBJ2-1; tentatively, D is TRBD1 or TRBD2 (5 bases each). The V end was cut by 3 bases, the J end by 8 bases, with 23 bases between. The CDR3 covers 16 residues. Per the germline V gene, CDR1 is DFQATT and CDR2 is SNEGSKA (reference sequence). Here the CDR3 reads CSARRGFRDLRDEQFF. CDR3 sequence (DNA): TGCAGTGCTAGGAGAGGATTCCGGGACCTAAGGGATGAGCAGTTCTTC.

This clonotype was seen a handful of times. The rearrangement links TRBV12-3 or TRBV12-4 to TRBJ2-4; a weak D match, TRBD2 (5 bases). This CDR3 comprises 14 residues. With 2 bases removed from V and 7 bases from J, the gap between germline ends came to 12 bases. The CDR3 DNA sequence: TGTGCCAGCAGTTTAAAACTAGTGGGGAACATTCAGTACTTC. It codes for CASSLKLVGNIQYF.

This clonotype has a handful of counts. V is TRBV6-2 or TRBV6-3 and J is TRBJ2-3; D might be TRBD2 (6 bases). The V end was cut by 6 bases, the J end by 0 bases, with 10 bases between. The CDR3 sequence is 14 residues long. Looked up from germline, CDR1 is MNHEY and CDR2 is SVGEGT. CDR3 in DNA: TGTGCCAGCAGACAACGGGGGAGCACAGATACGCAGTATTTT. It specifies CASRQRGSTDTQYF.

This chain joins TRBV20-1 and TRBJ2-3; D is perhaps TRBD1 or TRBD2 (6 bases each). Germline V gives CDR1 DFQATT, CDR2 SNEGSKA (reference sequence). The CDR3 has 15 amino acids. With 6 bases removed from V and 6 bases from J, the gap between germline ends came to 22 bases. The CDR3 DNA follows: TGCAGTGCCAGCTCCGCGGGACACCAAGTGGATACGCAGTATTTT. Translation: CSASSAGHQVDTQYF.

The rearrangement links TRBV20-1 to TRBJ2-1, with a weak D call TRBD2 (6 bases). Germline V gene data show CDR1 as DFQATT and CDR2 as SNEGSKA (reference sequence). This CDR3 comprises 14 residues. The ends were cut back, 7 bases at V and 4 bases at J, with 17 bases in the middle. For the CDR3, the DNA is TGCAGTGGGTTGGGCGGGGAGAGGTACAATGAGCAGTTCTTC. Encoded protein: CSGLGGERYNEQFF.

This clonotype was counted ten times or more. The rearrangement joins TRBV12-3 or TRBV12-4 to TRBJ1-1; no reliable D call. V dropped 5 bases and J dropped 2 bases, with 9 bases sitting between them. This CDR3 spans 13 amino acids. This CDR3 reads CASSLSSNTEAFF. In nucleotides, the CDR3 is TGTGCCAGCAGTCTGTCCTCAAACACTGAAGCTTTCTTT.

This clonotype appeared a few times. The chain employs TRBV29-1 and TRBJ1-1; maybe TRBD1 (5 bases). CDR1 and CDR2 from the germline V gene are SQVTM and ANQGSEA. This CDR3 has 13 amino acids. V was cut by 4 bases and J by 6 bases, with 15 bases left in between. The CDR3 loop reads CSVGPGRHAEAFF. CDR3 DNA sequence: TGCAGCGTTGGCCCGGGGCGGCATGCTGAAGCTTTCTTT.

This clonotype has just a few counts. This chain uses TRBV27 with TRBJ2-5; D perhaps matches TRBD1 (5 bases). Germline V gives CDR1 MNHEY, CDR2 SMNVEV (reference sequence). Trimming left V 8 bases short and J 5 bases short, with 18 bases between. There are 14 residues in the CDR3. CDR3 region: CASGKGVLGETQYF. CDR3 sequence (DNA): TGTGCCAGCGGAAAAGGGGTATTGGGGGAGACCCAGTACTTC.

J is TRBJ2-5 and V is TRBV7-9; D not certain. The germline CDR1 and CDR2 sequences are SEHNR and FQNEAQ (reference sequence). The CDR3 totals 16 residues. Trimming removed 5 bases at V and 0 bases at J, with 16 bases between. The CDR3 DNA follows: TGTGCCAGCAGCCCTAGGTTCTTGGCAGACCAAGAGACCCAGTACTTC. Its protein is CASSPRFLADQETQYF.

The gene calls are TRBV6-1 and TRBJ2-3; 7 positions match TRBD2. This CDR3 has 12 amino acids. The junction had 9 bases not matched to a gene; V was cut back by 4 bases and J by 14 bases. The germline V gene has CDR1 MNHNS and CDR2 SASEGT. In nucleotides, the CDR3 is TGTGCCAGCAGTGGCGGGGGTTTCTCCCCGTATTTT. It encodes CASSGGGFSPYF.

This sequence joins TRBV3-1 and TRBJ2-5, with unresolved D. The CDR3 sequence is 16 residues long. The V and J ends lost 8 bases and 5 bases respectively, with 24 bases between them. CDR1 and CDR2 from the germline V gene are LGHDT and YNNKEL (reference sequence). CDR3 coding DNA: TGTGCCAGCCTCGACACACGGGTCCCCCTTAGGGAGACCCAGTACTTC. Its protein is CASLDTRVPLRETQYF.

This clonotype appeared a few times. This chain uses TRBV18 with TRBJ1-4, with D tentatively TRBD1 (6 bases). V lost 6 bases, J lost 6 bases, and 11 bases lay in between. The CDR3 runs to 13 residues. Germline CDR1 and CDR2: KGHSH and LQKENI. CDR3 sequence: CASSTGMDEKLFF. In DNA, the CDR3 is TGTGCCAGCTCCACAGGGATGGATGAAAAACTGTTTTTT.